Here is one TCR beta chain with its context. As yet, its antigen is unknown. These data are taken from a study of CXCR3-negative and CXCR3-positive naive CD8 T cells. It was by 5' RACE with UMI labels that the TRB cDNA libraries were prepared. TCRdb re-called the 5' RACE reads and catalogs CDR3 proteins one per entry, DNA excluded. This table holds over 55,000 distinct CDR3 sequences. CDR1 is DFQATT and CDR2 is SNEGSKA in the germline V gene (reference sequence). This CDR3 contains 17 residues. Study-wide results and caveats: Naive CXCR3-negative and CXCR3-positive cells had similar TRBV-TRBJ usage; memory differed. Each naive subset displayed comparably high diversity, whereas memory CD8+ cells displayed much lower diversity. Researchers report that CXCR3-positive naive cells carry more hydrophobic TRB CDR3s than CXCR3-negative naive cells. In cryopreserved cells, CXCR3 expression partially decreased, and fresh PBMCs were used in most assays.

The sequence was obtained from a human donor in good health. Some clones in this sample may be carry-over from other donors' samples. The sample taken for sequencing was naive CXCR3+ CD8+ T cells from blood. Subset reported: CD45RO-CCR7+CD27+CD95- naive CD8+ T cells expressing CXCR3 (TNR3+). The V call is TRBV20-1, the J call TRBJ2-3; TCRdb's D gene call, TRBD2, goes unchecked for lack of DNA. The CDR3 loop is CSARVRASGGLTDTQYF.